The 9 T cell receptor beta chains in this list originate from one sample, sequenced in a study of cytomegalovirus exposure and HLA in healthy donors. PCR involved 60 Vbeta and 13 Jbeta primers. Data came from immunoSEQ multiplex PCR; TCRdb stores just in-frame clones and leaves some out. The sample includes 130,000 or so clones, around 80% of them seen just once. Source material: PBMCs. The receptor set was obtained from a middle-aged man in good health and CMV-seronegative.

The J gene is TRBJ2-1, the V gene TRBV9; 9 bases map to TRBD2. The CDR3 loop spans 18 amino acids. Germline V gene lookup returns CDR1 SGDLS and CDR2 YYNGEE. J gave up 5 bases and V 0 bases, and 12 bases lay outside the gene matches. The CDR3 nucleotides read TGTGCCAGCAGCGTAGCCGCGTCAAGCGGGGGGCGAGACAATGAGCAGTTCTTC. It encodes CASSVAASSGGRDNEQFF.

This rearrangement joins TRBV7-6 to TRBJ1-1; no firm D call. This CDR3 is built from 15 residues. Germline CDR1 is SGHVS and CDR2 is FNYEAQ. V lost 2 bases and J lost 3, with 13 bases in between. The CDR3 DNA reads TGTGCCAGCAGCTTAAGCCCCGGGATCGACACTGAAGCTTTCTTT. Amino acid sequence: CASSLSPGIDTEAFF.

V and J are TRBV28 and TRBJ1-6; D is uncertain. This CDR3 has 14 residues. Trimming pared 4 bases from V and 7 bases from J, leaving 11 bases between. Germline V CDR1 and CDR2: MDHEN, SYDVKM. The CDR3 coding sequence is TGTGCCAGCAGTTCCCCCGTGGGCAATTCACCCCTCCACTTT. Translated, it gives CASSSPVGNSPLHF.

The chain carries TRBV7-9 and TRBJ2-1; D is uncertain. Germline loops: CDR1 SEHNR, CDR2 FQNEAQ (reference sequence). This CDR3 spans 16 amino acids. Trimming took off 2 bases at V and 2 bases at J, with 13 bases between the two ends. CDR3 in DNA: TGTGCCAGCAGCTTAAGCGATCTCTATGCCTACAATGAGCAGTTCTTC. It yields the protein CASSLSDLYAYNEQFF.

The gene calls are TRBV20-1 and TRBJ2-1; D perhaps matches TRBD1 (6 bases). The CDR3 consists of 11 residues. V dropped 3 bases and J dropped 8 bases, with 8 bases sitting between them. Germline V CDR1 and CDR2: DFQATT, SNEGSKA (reference sequence). CDR3 sequence (DNA): TGCAGTGCTAGCCCAGGGGATGAGCAGTTCTTC. Its protein is CSASPGDEQFF.

V is TRBV29-1 and J is TRBJ2-1; a possible D gene is TRBD2 (5 bases). CDR1 is SQVTM and CDR2 is ANQGSEA in the germline V gene. Trimming removed 2 bases from V and 3 bases from J, with 8 bases in between. This CDR3 is built from 13 residues. The chain's CDR3 is CSVESRGYNEQFF. CDR3 bases: TGCAGCGTTGAATCCCGGGGCTACAATGAGCAGTTCTTC.

This clone has a handful of counts. The rearrangement joins TRBV10-1 to TRBJ1-2, with D possibly TRBD1 on 5 matching bases. Trimming left V 5 bases short and J 4 bases short, with 11 bases between. CDR3 length: 13 residues. Germline CDR1 is WNHNN and CDR2 is SYGVQD (reference sequence). For the CDR3, the DNA is TGCGCCAGCAGTACAGGCGGATCCTATGGCTACACCTTC. Translating gives CASSTGGSYGYTF.

The chain links TRBV25-1 to TRBJ1-1, with 9 bases identical to TRBD1. In germline, CDR1 is MGHDK, CDR2 SYGVNS. The CDR3 sequence is 15 residues long. The junction had 4 bases not matched to a gene; V was cut back by 3 bases and J by 2 bases. The CDR3 loop is CASSDDRGRNTEAFF. CDR3 in DNA: TGTGCCAGCAGTGATGACAGGGGGAGAAACACTGAAGCTTTCTTT.

This clone has more than one count but fewer than ten. This chain uses TRBV6-4 with TRBJ2-3; 10 bases are shared with TRBD1. Germline trimming cut 2 bases from V and 4 bases from J; bases unmatched to any gene: 0. The CDR3 runs to 14 residues. CDR1 MRHNA and CDR2 SNTAGT come from the germline V gene. The CDR3 is CASSDGQGADTQYF. CDR3 DNA sequence: TGTGCCAGCAGTGACGGACAGGGGGCAGATACGCAGTATTTT.